Below are 4 T cell receptor beta chains sequenced from a single sample in a study of CD8+ T cells in alopecia areata. cDNA prepared by RNA extraction and subsequent reverse transcription served as the template for sequencing. Libraries were prepared by immunoSEQ multiplex PCR; TCRdb keeps only in-frame clonotypes and omits some of them. Found here are 80,000 to 100,000 clones, 35% to 50% of them singletons; the top ten hold around 0.8%. Sequencing was carried out using CD4+ T cells sorted from blood. These receptors originate from a human donor with alopecia areata.

This clone came up many times. The V call is TRBV19, the J call TRBJ1-1; 8 bases fit TRBD1. The CDR3 is 15 amino acids. CDR1 and CDR2 (germline): LNHDA, SQIVND (reference sequence). V dropped 3 bases and J dropped 6; count of bases not matched to a gene: 9. CDR3 in amino acids: CASSIRGQGVPEAFF. CDR3 sequence (DNA): TGTGCCAGTAGTATTCGCGGACAGGGCGTCCCTGAAGCTTTCTTT.

The chain carries TRBV7-3 and TRBJ2-5; D unclear. The CDR3 length is 13 residues. CDR1 and CDR2 from the germline V gene are SGHTA and FQGTGA. V lost 1 base to trimming and J lost 3 bases, with 6 bases between them. CDR3 loop: CASSLRLKETQYF. CDR3 DNA: TGTGCCAGCAGCTTAAGACTGAAAGAGACCCAGTACTTC.

V usage is TRBV11-2 and J usage is TRBJ2-7, with D perhaps matching TRBD2 (5 bases). CDR1 SGHAT and CDR2 FQNNGV come from the germline V gene. V lost 1 base and J 9 bases, leaving 7 bases between the germline ends. This CDR3 region has 11 residues. CDR3 bases: TGTGCCAGCAGCTTAGGGGCGGGGCAGTACTTC. It codes for CASSLGAGQYF.

This clone was counted a single time. The chain recombines TRBV18 with TRBJ2-5; possibly TRBD1 for D (6 bases). This CDR3 comprises 13 residues. With 3 bases removed from V and 3 bases from J, the gap between germline ends came to 8 bases. Germline V lookup: CDR1 KGHSH, CDR2 LQKENI. The CDR3 reads CASSPGTKETQYF. The DNA for the CDR3 is TGTGCCAGCTCACCGGGGACAAAAGAGACCCAGTACTTC.